The sequence of this T cell receptor beta chain was determined in a study of blood T cell repertoires in COVID-19 (dated by TCRdb to the early 2020s). Some background on the complete study: The collaborator samples originated in the United States, Italy and Spain and spanned the acute and convalescent phases of COVID-19. A de-identified subject ID, COVID-19 status, age in years and sex were almost always included in the sample metadata. A freely available public database, intended as a resource for researchers studying the immune response to SARS-CoV-2, is where the repertoires were released. Where available, HLA class I and class II types were taken from metadata supplied by the sample provider and were not determined by assay-based typing. The samples were drawn from two sources: the first 160 participants of the ongoing ImmuneRACE study, and 1,200 or so subjects contributed by 6 global collaborators. The material from the prospective study consisted of cDNA or gDNA derived from T cells, B-cell-depleted T cells, or PBMCs. Deeply sampled blood TCRbeta repertoires from subjects exposed to, actively infected with, or recovered from COVID-19 were included in the dataset.

As to this clone: Its antigen has not been determined. Base quality data are lacking; no much larger clone is found one base away.

Counted from cysteine to phenylalanine, this CDR3 has 17 amino acids. Only the CDR3 DNA is retained, 51 bases long and in frame from the first base. V and J are trimmed by 4 bases and 4 bases, and the gene matches miss 13 bases of the junction. The germline V gene specifies SNHLY as CDR1 and FYNNEI as CDR2. Summary of the overall study and its limitations: Clinical and demographic metadata were provided uncurated, with the amount varying by source and participant.

Collaborating institutions collected whole blood in K2EDTA tubes following their own protocols. Collaborator samples were shipped for TCRbeta analysis as frozen whole blood, isolated PBMCs, or DNA extracted from either sample type. The immunoSEQ Assay, a bias-controlled multiplex PCR, was used to amplify TCRbeta CDR3 regions from genomic DNA. The original pipeline was this. The number of nucleated cells in each sample was estimated from the amplification of reference gene primers within the assay. Sequence reads were collapsed and filtered to measure the absolute abundance of every unique TCRbeta CDR3 rearrangement. For each sample, productive Simpson clonality was calculated as the square root of Simpson's diversity index over productive rearrangements. Entries here come from immuneACCESS through TCRdb and include only in-frame sequences with V and J called. Some clones fail to appear in such tables; in the studies checked, an unresolved V gene covers under half of the shortfall, and the cause of the remainder is unknown. V, J and clone size derive from that table, while D and trimming were established from the DNA sequence. The sample table shows 150,000 to 200,000 clones, and about nine tenths are seen once. The ten biggest clones cover 18% of the sample.

Sequenced input: peripheral blood. The chain is made from TRBV2 and TRBJ1-1; 9 central bases correspond to TRBD1. The sequence was collected from a man between 60 and 75 years old with active or convalescent COVID-19. The CDR3 has the sequence CASSVQGTGRPGTEAFF. The sequence in DNA is TGTGCCAGCAGTGTCCAAGGGACAGGGAGGCCAGGCACTGAAGCTTTCTTT.